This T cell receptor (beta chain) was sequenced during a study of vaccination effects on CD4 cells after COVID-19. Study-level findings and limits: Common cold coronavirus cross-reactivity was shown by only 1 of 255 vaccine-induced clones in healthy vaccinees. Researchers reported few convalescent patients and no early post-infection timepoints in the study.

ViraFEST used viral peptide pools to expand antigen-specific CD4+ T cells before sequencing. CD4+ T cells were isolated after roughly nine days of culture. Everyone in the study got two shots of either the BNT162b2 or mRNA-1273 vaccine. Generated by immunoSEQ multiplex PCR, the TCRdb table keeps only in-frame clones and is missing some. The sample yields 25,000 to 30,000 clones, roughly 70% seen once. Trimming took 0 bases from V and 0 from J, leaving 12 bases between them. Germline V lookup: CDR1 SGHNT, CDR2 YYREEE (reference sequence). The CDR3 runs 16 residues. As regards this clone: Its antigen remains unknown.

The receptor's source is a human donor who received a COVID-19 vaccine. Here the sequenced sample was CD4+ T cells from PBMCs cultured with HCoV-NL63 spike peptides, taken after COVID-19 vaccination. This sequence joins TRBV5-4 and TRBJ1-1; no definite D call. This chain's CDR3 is CASSLDPNGLNTEAFF. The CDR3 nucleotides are TGTGCCAGCAGCTTGGATCCGAACGGGCTGAACACTGAAGCTTTCTTT.